This T cell receptor (beta chain) emerged from a study of OX40 agonist ivuxolimab in advanced cancers. Findings and caveats of the study: What antigens the expanded peripheral T cells recognized was never established.

The CDR3 is 14 residues long. Germline loops: CDR1 MNHNS, CDR2 SASEGT. Trimming shortened V by 1 base and J by 4 bases, and 8 bases separated the two germline ends. Details on this clone: The antigen is undetermined.

Method: immunoSEQ multiplex PCR; TCRdb's copy keeps in-frame clones and lacks some. The sample consists of about 70,000 clones, over 85% of them appearing once. This clonotype originated in an adult with an advanced solid tumor such as melanoma, head and neck, liver or kidney cancer. The chain links TRBV6-1 to TRBJ1-3; no firm D call. The sample here was CD4+ or CD8+ T cells sorted from blood, taken in a trial of the OX40 agonist ivuxolimab. CDR3 DNA sequence: TGTGCCAGCAGTGAAGAACGGCGCGGAAACACCATATATTTT. Its translation: CASSEERRGNTIYF.